This TCR beta chain was sequenced during a study of CD8+ T cells in alopecia areata. Worth noting for this clone: What it binds is unknown.

RNA was isolated and reverse transcribed to cDNA, the sequencing template. Produced via immunoSEQ multiplex PCR; TCRdb's table is partial and in-frame only. The sample holds 270,000 or so clones; 58% are singletons and the top ten take more than 1.5%. Treatment: oral pan-JAK inhibitor, 5-10 mg twice daily. Researchers picked out CD4+ and CD8+ T cells from PBMCs by sorting. The CDR3 runs 14 residues. Germline CDR1 reads SGHDT; CDR2 reads YYEEEE. Trimming took 0 bases from V and 0 from J, leaving 7 bases between them. Overall study findings and caveats: Numerous expanded lesional clones remained in scalp and blood during tofacitinib. Relative to normal scalp, lesional scalp, especially alopecia totalis/universalis, showed higher clonality. With just one nonresponder, it is still uncertain whether baseline CD8+ expansion relates to response.

This chain connects TRBV5-6 to TRBJ2-7; D uncertain. The sequencing used CD4+ T cells sorted from blood, collected at week 24, from a patient treated with tofacitinib. This receptor was identified in a human donor with alopecia areata. Written as DNA, the CDR3 is TGTGCCAGCAGCTTGGACAGCGTCTCCTACGAGCAGTACTTC. This sequence encodes CASSLDSVSYEQYF.